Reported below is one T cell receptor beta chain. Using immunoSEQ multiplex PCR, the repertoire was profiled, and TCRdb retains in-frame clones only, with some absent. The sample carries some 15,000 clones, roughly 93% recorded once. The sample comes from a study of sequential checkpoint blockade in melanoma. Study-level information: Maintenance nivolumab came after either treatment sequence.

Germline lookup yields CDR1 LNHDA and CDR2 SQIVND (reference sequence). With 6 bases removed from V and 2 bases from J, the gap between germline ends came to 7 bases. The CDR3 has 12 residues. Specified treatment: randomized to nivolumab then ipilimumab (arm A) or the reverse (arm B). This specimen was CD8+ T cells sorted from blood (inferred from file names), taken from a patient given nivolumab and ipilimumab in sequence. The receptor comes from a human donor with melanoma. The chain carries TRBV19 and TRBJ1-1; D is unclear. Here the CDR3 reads CASRLSNTEAFF. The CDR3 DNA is TGTGCCAGTAGACTATCAAACACTGAAGCTTTCTTT.